The next 32 T cell receptor beta chains were all read from a single sample in a study of cytomegalovirus exposure and HLA in healthy donors. The study ran its PCR with 60 Vbeta and 13 Jbeta primers. Libraries were prepared by immunoSEQ multiplex PCR; TCRdb keeps only in-frame clonotypes and omits some of them. This table holds roughly 160,000 clones, about three quarters found once. Sequencing input: PBMCs. Receptors originate from a girl between 5 and 17 years old in good health and CMV-seronegative.

J is TRBJ1-6 and V is TRBV27; D perhaps matches TRBD1 (5 bases). CDR3 length: 15 amino acids. V was shortened by 5 bases and J by 0 bases, with 8 bases between the two germline ends. Germline values: CDR1 MNHEY, CDR2 SMNVEV (reference sequence). The CDR3 region is CASSGGGSYNSPLHF. The CDR3 DNA follows: TGTGCCAGCAGTGGGGGAGGCTCCTATAATTCACCCCTCCACTTT.

The rearrangement links TRBV19 to TRBJ2-1; 7 nucleotides line up with TRBD1. This CDR3 comprises 15 residues. The V segment lost 2 bases and the J segment 9 bases; nucleotides outside the gene matches: 10. Germline V CDR1 and CDR2: LNHDA, SQIVND (reference sequence). In DNA form, the CDR3 reads TGTGCCAGTAGTATATCGAGCAGGGGGAGAGTTGAGCAGTTCTTC. Amino acid sequence: CASSISSRGRVEQFF.

This clone came up a few times. J is TRBJ1-6 and V is TRBV7-9; 7 bases align to TRBD1. Germline V gene sequence: CDR1 SEHNR, CDR2 FQNEAQ (reference sequence). The V gene end was trimmed by 5 bases and the J gene end by 6 bases; junction bases not matched to a gene: 7. This CDR3 is 15 amino acids long. Written as DNA, the CDR3 is TGTGCCAGCAGCCCGACAGGGATAGGTAATTCACCCCTCCACTTT. It translates to CASSPTGIGNSPLHF. Full variable domain (outside the CDR3, taken from reference TRBV7-9 and TRBJ1-6): DTGVSQNPRHKITKRGQNVTFRCDPISEHNRLYWYRQTLGQGPEFLTYFQNEAQLEKSRLLSDRFSAERPKGSFSTLEIQRTEQGDSAMYLCASSPTGIGNSPLHFGNGTRLTVT.

A few counts support this clone. The CDR3 region is CASSPQGSESPLHF. CDR3 coding DNA: TGTGCCAGCAGTCCGCAGGGTTCAGAATCACCCCTCCACTTT. This rearrangement joins TRBV27 to TRBJ1-6; perhaps TRBD1 as D (5 bases). Trimming removed 5 bases from V and 10 bases from J, with 15 bases in between. The germline gives CDR1 MNHEY, CDR2 SMNVEV (reference sequence). This CDR3 is 14 amino acids long.

The chain uses TRBV4-2 and TRBJ2-7; the match to TRBD1 covers 10 bases. The V gene end was trimmed by 3 bases and the J gene end by 2 bases; junction bases not matched to a gene: 7. Germline V lookup: CDR1 LGHNA, CDR2 YNFKEQ. The CDR3 covers 16 residues. The CDR3 loop is CASSHSPGQGTYEQYF. The DNA of the CDR3 is TGTGCCAGCAGCCACAGCCCGGGACAGGGGACCTACGAGCAGTACTTC.

V is TRBV10-2 and J is TRBJ2-1, with 7 bases that match TRBD2. V dropped 4 bases and J dropped 1; count of bases not matched to a gene: 4. From germline, CDR1 is WSHSY and CDR2 SAAADI. The CDR3 has 15 amino acids. CDR3 in DNA: TGCGCCAGCAGTGGAGGGCGGGGGTCCTACAATGAGCAGTTCTTC. Translation: CASSGGRGSYNEQFF.

The sample holds a few counts of this clone. V gene TRBV7-9 combines with J gene TRBJ2-1, with a tentative D call TRBD1 (5 bases). Germline CDR1 and CDR2: SEHNR and FQNEAQ (reference sequence). V was cut by 4 bases and J by 7 bases, with 11 bases left in between. The CDR3 sequence is 13 residues long. The CDR3 coding sequence is TGTGCCAGCAGCTCCGACAGCACTAATGAGCAGTTCTTC. Translated: CASSSDSTNEQFF.

The table lists this clone with a few counts. This rearrangement joins TRBV5-6 to TRBJ2-5; D is perhaps TRBD1 (6 bases). V lost 4 bases, J lost 2 bases, and 12 bases lay in between. The V gene's germline CDR1 is SGHDT and CDR2 YYEEEE. The CDR3 spans 14 residues. For the CDR3, the DNA is TGTGCCAGCAGCGGGTGGACAGCTCAAGAGACCCAGTACTTC. Translated: CASSGWTAQETQYF.

The chain uses TRBV7-8 and TRBJ1-2; no firm D call. CDR1 and CDR2 from the germline V gene are SGHVS and FQNEAQ. The V end was cut by 4 bases, the J end by 8 bases, with 14 bases between. This CDR3 contains 13 residues. The CDR3 sequence: CASSSRDNKGYTF. The CDR3 DNA sequence: TGTGCCAGCAGCTCCCGGGATAACAAGGGCTACACCTTC.

The chain employs TRBV30 and TRBJ2-1; the D gene is possibly TRBD1 (6 bases). CDR3 length equals 15 residues. Germline V lookup: CDR1 GTSNPN, CDR2 SVGIG (reference sequence). Trimming removed 2 bases from V and 3 bases from J, with 14 bases in between. The chain's CDR3 is CAWSRNGQSYNEQFF. The CDR3 DNA sequence: TGTGCCTGGAGTCGGAATGGACAGAGCTACAATGAGCAGTTCTTC.

The V gene is TRBV7-6, the J gene TRBJ2-5; D not certain. Between the trimmed V and J ends, which lost 1 base and 3 bases, there was a span of 9 bases. CDR1 SGHVS and CDR2 FNYEAQ come from the germline V gene. The length of the CDR3 is 14 residues. For the CDR3, the DNA is TGTGCCAGCAGCTTAGTGTGGAGAGAAGAGACCCAGTACTTC. Its protein is CASSLVWREETQYF.

The CDR3 reads CASRGGQATEAFF. The CDR3 bases are TGTGCCAGCAGGGGGGGACAGGCCACTGAAGCTTTCTTT. This rearrangement joins TRBV2 to TRBJ1-1; 8 nucleotides line up with TRBD1. Germline trimming cut 6 bases from V and 4 bases from J; bases unmatched to any gene: 4. Germline assignment: CDR1 SNHLY and CDR2 FYNNEI. This CDR3 region has 13 residues.

This clone was picked up one time. This chain links TRBV28 with TRBJ1-5; no clear D. Per the germline V gene, CDR1 is MDHEN and CDR2 is SYDVKM. V lost 6 bases and J 0 bases, leaving 9 bases between the germline ends. CDR3 length equals 14 residues. The CDR3 spells CASSPEYSNQPQHF. The DNA for the CDR3 is TGTGCCAGCAGCCCGGAGTATAGCAATCAGCCCCAGCATTTT.

A few counts support this clone. The V call is TRBV7-9, the J call TRBJ1-1; 10 bases match TRBD1. This CDR3 has 14 amino acids. The germline V gene encodes CDR1 SEHNR and CDR2 FQNEAQ (reference sequence). With V trimmed by 8 bases and J by 7 bases, 10 bases remained unmatched. This chain's CDR3 is CASDPGQGGGEAFF. Written as DNA, the CDR3 is TGTGCCAGCGACCCTGGACAGGGGGGCGGTGAAGCTTTCTTT.

The chain recombines TRBV2 with TRBJ2-1, with a possible D match to TRBD2 (6 bases). Germline assignment: CDR1 SNHLY and CDR2 FYNNEI. The V gene lost 4 bases and the J gene lost 2 bases, with 6 bases spanning the gap. There are 13 residues in the CDR3. In DNA, the CDR3 is TGTGCCAGCAGTGGGGGGGCCTACAATGAGCAGTTCTTC. It yields the protein CASSGGAYNEQFF. The full variable domain, its missing parts supplied by reference TRBV2 and TRBJ2-1, is EPEVTQTPSHQVTQMGQEVILRCVPISNHLYFYWYRQILGQKVEFLVSFYNNEISEKSEIFDDQFSVERPDGSNFTLKIRSTKLEDSAMYFCASSGGAYNEQFFGPGTRLTVL.

The J gene is TRBJ1-2, the V gene TRBV4-2; D ambiguous. Germline V gives CDR1 LGHNA, CDR2 YNFKEQ. The ends were cut back, 0 bases at V and 5 bases at J, with 22 bases in the middle. CDR3 length equals 18 residues. In DNA form, the CDR3 reads TGTGCCAGCAGCCAAGATCAGGAATTGGCCGGAAGGTATTATGGCTACACCTTC. This encodes CASSQDQELAGRYYGYTF.

This sequence joins TRBV5-1 and TRBJ2-7, with TRBD1 matching over 8 bases. CDR1 and CDR2 from the germline V gene are SGHRS and YFSETQ. V dropped 3 bases and J dropped 1; count of bases not matched to a gene: 6. The CDR3 length is 15 residues. The CDR3 sequence is CASSSTTGGSYEQYF. The DNA of the CDR3 is TGCGCCAGCAGCTCCACAACAGGGGGGTCCTACGAGCAGTACTTC.

V and J are TRBV19 and TRBJ2-1, with 8 nucleotides matching TRBD2. Germline lookup yields CDR1 LNHDA and CDR2 SQIVND (reference sequence). V dropped 1 base and J dropped 4; count of bases not matched to a gene: 6. The CDR3 consists of 16 residues. DNA of the CDR3: TGTGCCAGTAGTATAGTGGGGCTAGCGGGTTACAATGAGCAGTTCTTC. This gives the protein CASSIVGLAGYNEQFF. The full variable domain, its missing parts supplied by reference TRBV19 and TRBJ2-1, is DGGITQSPKYLFRKEGQNVTLSCEQNLNHDAMYWYRQDPGQGLRLIYYSQIVNDFQKGDIAEGYSVSREKKESFPLTVTSAQKNPTAFYLCASSIVGLAGYNEQFFGPGTRLTVL.

This clone was picked up a small number of times. The V call is TRBV5-1, the J call TRBJ2-7, with 7 bases matching TRBD1. After removal of 0 bases from V and 3 bases from J, the junction contained 9 bases not matched to a gene. CDR3 length equals 16 residues. Germline CDR1 and CDR2: SGHRS and YFSETQ. The CDR3 DNA is TGCGCCAGCAGCTTGGAGTCAGGGGGTGCCATCTACGAGCAGTACTTC. Protein sequence: CASSLESGGAIYEQYF.

This chain joins TRBV18 and TRBJ1-1, with 8 bases lining up with TRBD1. The CDR3 consists of 14 residues. Trimming removed 5 bases from V and 1 base from J; junction bases left unmatched: 3. The germline gives CDR1 KGHSH, CDR2 LQKENI. The CDR3 bases are TGTGCCAGCTCATCCACAGGGGGGAACACTGAAGCTTTCTTT. This gives the protein CASSSTGGNTEAFF.

The rearrangement uses TRBV14 and TRBJ2-5; 14 bases match TRBD2. J was trimmed by 5 bases and V by 4 bases; bases with no gene match: 3. The length of the CDR3 is 15 residues. Germline values: CDR1 SGHDN, CDR2 FVKESK. The CDR3 loop is CASSPTSGGVETQYF. In DNA form, the CDR3 reads TGTGCCAGCAGCCCGACTAGCGGGGGGGTGGAGACCCAGTACTTC.

The V and J genes are TRBV6-1 and TRBJ2-7, with a tentative D call TRBD1 (6 bases). Germline CDR1 and CDR2: MNHNS and SASEGT. Trimming removed 3 bases at V and 7 bases at J, with 10 bases between. This CDR3 is built from 12 residues. The CDR3 protein is CASSDEGGEQYF. CDR3 coding DNA: TGTGCCAGCAGTGATGAAGGGGGAGAGCAGTACTTC.

CDR3 in amino acids: CASSGTGGQPQHF. The DNA of the CDR3 is TGTGCCAGCAGTGGGACAGGGGGTCAGCCCCAGCATTTT. This chain links TRBV6-5 with TRBJ1-5, with 11 bases lining up with TRBD1. V gave up 5 bases and J gave up 6 bases; unmatched junction bases: 0. CDR1 is MNHEY and CDR2 is SVGAGI in the germline V gene. This CDR3 has 13 residues.

CDR3 loop: CASSYPSGGADTQYF. CDR3 nucleotides: TGTGCCAGCAGTTATCCCAGCGGGGGGGCGGATACGCAGTATTTT. The gene calls are TRBV6-5 and TRBJ2-3, with 10 nucleotides matching TRBD2. CDR1 and CDR2 (germline): MNHEY, SVGAGI. V lost 3 bases to trimming and J lost 6 bases; unmatched junction nucleotides: 6. The CDR3 sequence is 15 residues long.

The chain uses TRBV7-9 and TRBJ1-2, with D perhaps matching TRBD1 (6 bases). CDR1 SEHNR and CDR2 FQNEAQ come from the germline V gene (reference sequence). The CDR3 is made up of 17 amino acids. V was pared by 1 base and J by 7 bases, with 22 bases between. The CDR3 protein is CASSLGDMIAGLGGYTF. CDR3 DNA: TGTGCCAGCAGCTTAGGGGACATGATTGCAGGGCTTGGTGGCTACACCTTC.

The chain is built from TRBV5-1 and TRBJ1-1; D is perhaps TRBD1 (5 bases). Germline V gene data show CDR1 as SGHRS and CDR2 as YFSETQ. The CDR3 runs 16 residues. V was pared by 1 base and J by 1 base, with 14 bases between. CDR3 protein: CASSLQGEVGNTEAFF. The DNA for the CDR3 is TGCGCCAGCAGCTTGCAAGGGGAGGTCGGGAACACTGAAGCTTTCTTT.

The genes are TRBV2 and TRBJ1-5, with D tentatively TRBD1 (5 bases). Germline V gives CDR1 SNHLY, CDR2 FYNNEI. V lost 8 bases, J lost 0 bases, and 23 bases lay in between. The CDR3 runs to 18 residues. The CDR3 nucleotides are TGTGCCAGCTCTGGGCGTGTAGTCGGGGGGGATAGCAATCAGCCCCAGCATTTT. As protein: CASSGRVVGGDSNQPQHF.

The V call is TRBV6-5, the J call TRBJ2-5, with D possibly TRBD1 on 7 matching bases. CDR1 is MNHEY and CDR2 is SVGAGI in the germline V gene. Between the trimmed V and J ends, which lost 6 bases and 5 bases, there was a span of 16 bases. The CDR3 length is 14 residues. CDR3 loop: CASRGGQRRETQYF. CDR3 DNA: TGTGCCAGCAGGGGGGGACAGCGACGGGAGACCCAGTACTTC.

The chain carries TRBV6-5 and TRBJ1-2, with 7 bases lining up with TRBD1. Germline V gives CDR1 MNHEY, CDR2 SVGAGI. The CDR3 covers 15 residues. Unmatched junction bases numbered 5, after V lost 2 bases and J lost 2 bases. This CDR3 reads CASSYGTVGNYGYTF. The DNA for the CDR3 is TGTGCCAGCAGTTACGGGACAGTAGGGAACTATGGCTACACCTTC.

The chain couples TRBV11-2 to TRBJ1-6; 8 nucleotides match TRBD1. V was pared by 5 bases and J by 7 bases, with 7 bases of the junction left unmatched. The CDR3 is 15 residues long. Per the germline V gene, CDR1 is SGHAT and CDR2 is FQNNGV. In nucleotides, the CDR3 is TGTGCCAGCAGCCTATCGACAGGGGACAATTCACCCCTCCACTTT. It encodes CASSLSTGDNSPLHF.

This rearrangement joins TRBV29-1 to TRBJ2-7; D unresolved. The CDR3 contains 14 residues. Trimming removed 4 bases from V and 5 bases from J, with 18 bases in between. In germline, CDR1 is SQVTM, CDR2 ANQGSEA. The CDR3 sequence is CSVGNLRSNHEQYF. The CDR3 bases are TGCAGCGTTGGGAACCTTAGGAGCAACCACGAGCAGTACTTC.

The gene calls are TRBV6-5 and TRBJ1-1; no firm D call. CDR3 length: 14 residues. From germline, CDR1 is MNHEY and CDR2 SVGAGI. Between the trimmed V and J ends, which lost 2 bases and 0 bases, there was a span of 7 bases. CDR3 residues: CASSYGGLNTEAFF. Written as DNA, the CDR3 is TGTGCCAGCAGTTACGGAGGGTTGAACACTGAAGCTTTCTTT.